This TCR gamma chain is from a study of gamma-delta T cells after stem cell transplantation. The germline gives CDR1 GITISATS, CDR2 ISYDGTV (reference sequence). This CDR3 contains 14 residues. Germline trimming cut 0 bases from V and 3 bases from J; bases unmatched to any gene: 5. TCRdb re-called the RT-PCR reads with CATT. This table holds some 3,000 gamma-chain clones, 15% to 20% found once. This clone is classed as large. The sample taken for sequencing was gamma-delta T cells. This chain connects TRGV9 to TRGJ1 or TRGJ2. The TCR comes from a human donor. It is not recorded whose cells these are; they may come from a transplant donor. For the CDR3, the DNA is TGTGCCTTGTGGGAGGTGTGGAGTTATTATAAGAAACTCTTT. This translates into CALWEVWSYYKKLF.